The entry below gives a single T cell receptor (beta chain) sequence along with its context. Its antigen is not identified. TCRdb recomputed calls from the 5' RACE reads with MiXCR, one row per CDR3 protein. The repertoire holds roughly 240,000 distinct CDR3 sequences, with about 30% as singletons. The sample comes from a study of CD8 T cells in ankylosing spondylitis. Regarding the study as a whole: Within peripheral blood, clones linked to disease were CD8+ and relatively rare.

Germline CDR1 and CDR2: SGHVS and FNYEAQ. Losses at the gene ends were 5 bases for V and 10 bases for J; bases not matched to a gene: 11. There are 15 residues in the CDR3. The clonotype was recovered from a male donor with ankylosing spondylitis or in good health (not recorded which). The chain links TRBV7-6 to TRBJ1-6; TRBD1 matches at 7 bases. Sequenced material: blood, either unsorted or a sorted T cell fraction (not recorded which). The CDR3: CASSARDSFVSPLHF. The CDR3, as DNA: TGTGCCAGCAGCGCCCGGGACAGCTTTGTCTCACCCCTCCACTTT.